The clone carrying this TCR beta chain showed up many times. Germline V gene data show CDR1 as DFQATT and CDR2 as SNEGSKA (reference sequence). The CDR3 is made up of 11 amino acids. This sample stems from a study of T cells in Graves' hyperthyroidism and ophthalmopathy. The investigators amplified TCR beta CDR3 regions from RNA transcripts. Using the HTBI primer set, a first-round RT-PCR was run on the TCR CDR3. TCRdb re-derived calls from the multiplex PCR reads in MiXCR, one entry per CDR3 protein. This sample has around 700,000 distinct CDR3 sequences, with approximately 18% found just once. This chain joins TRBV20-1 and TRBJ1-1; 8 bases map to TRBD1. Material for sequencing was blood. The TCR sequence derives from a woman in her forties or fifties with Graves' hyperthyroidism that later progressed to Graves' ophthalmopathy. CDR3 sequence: CTPTGAIEAFF. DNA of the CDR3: TGCACTCCGACAGGGGCAATTGAAGCTTTCTTT.